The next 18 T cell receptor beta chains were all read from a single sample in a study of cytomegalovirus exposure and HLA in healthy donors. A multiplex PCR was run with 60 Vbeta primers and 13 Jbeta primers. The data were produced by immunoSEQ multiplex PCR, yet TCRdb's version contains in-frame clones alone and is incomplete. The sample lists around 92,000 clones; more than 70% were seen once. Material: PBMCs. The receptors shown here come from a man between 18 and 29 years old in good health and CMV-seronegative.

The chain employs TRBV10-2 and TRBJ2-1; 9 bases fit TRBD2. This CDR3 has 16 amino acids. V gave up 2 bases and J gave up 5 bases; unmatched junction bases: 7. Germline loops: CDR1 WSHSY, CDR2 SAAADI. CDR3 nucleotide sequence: TGCGCCAGCAGTGAGCCCCTAGCGGGACAAAACAATGAGCAGTTCTTC. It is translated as CASSEPLAGQNNEQFF.

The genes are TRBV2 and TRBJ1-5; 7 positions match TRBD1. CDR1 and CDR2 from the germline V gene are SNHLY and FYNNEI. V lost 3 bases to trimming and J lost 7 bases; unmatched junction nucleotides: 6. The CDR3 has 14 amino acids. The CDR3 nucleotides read TGTGCCAGCAGTGATAAGACAGGGAGGCAGCCCCAGCATTTT. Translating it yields CASSDKTGRQPQHF. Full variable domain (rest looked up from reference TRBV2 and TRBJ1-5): EPEVTQTPSHQVTQMGQEVILRCVPISNHLYFYWYRQILGQKVEFLVSFYNNEISEKSEIFDDQFSVERPDGSNFTLKIRSTKLEDSAMYFCASSDKTGRQPQHFGDGTRLSIL.

Written as DNA, the CDR3 is TGTGCCAGCAGTGGGGATAGCGGGGGGCCTTTGGATGAGCAGTTCTTC. Protein: CASSGDSGGPLDEQFF. The genes are TRBV6-4 and TRBJ2-1, with 10 bases lining up with TRBD2. Trimming at V came to 4 bases and at J to 8 bases, leaving 11 bases not matched to a gene. The CDR3 is 16 residues long. Germline V gene lookup returns CDR1 MRHNA and CDR2 SNTAGT.

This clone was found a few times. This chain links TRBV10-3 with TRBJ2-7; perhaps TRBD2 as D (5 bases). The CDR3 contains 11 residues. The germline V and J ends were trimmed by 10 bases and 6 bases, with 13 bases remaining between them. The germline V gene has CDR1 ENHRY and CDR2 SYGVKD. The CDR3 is CATGEGVEQYF. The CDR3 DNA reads TGTGCCACCGGTGAGGGAGTCGAGCAGTACTTC.

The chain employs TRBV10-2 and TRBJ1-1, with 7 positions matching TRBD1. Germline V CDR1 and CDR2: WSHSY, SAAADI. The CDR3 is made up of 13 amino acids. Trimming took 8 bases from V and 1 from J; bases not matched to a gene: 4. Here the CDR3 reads CASSGQSNTEAFF. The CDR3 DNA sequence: TGCGCCAGCTCGGGACAGTCGAACACTGAAGCTTTCTTT.

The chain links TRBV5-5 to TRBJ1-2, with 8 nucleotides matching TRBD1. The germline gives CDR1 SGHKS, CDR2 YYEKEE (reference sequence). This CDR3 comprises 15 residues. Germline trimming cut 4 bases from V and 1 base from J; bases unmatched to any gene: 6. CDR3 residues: CASSEQGANNYGYTF. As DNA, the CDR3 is TGTGCCAGCAGCGAGCAGGGGGCGAATAACTATGGCTACACCTTC.

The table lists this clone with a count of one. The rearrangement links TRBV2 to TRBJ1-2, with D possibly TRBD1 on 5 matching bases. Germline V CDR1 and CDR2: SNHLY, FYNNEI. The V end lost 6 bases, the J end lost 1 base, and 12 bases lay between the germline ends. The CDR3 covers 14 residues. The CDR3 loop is CASRQDNRNYGYTF. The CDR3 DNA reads TGTGCCAGCAGACAGGACAACCGTAACTATGGCTACACCTTC.

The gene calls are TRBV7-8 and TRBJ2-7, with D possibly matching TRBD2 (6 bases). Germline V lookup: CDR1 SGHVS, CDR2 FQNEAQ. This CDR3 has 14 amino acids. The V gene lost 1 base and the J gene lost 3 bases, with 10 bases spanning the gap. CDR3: CASSLVGRLYEQYF. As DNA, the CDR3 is TGTGCCAGCAGCTTAGTCGGGAGACTCTACGAGCAGTACTTC. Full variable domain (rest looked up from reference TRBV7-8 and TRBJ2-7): GAGVSQSPRYKVAKRGQDVALRCDPISGHVSLFWYQQALGQGPEFLTYFQNEAQLDKSGLPSDRFFAERPEGSVSTLKIQRTQQEDSAVYLCASSLVGRLYEQYFGPGTRLTVT.

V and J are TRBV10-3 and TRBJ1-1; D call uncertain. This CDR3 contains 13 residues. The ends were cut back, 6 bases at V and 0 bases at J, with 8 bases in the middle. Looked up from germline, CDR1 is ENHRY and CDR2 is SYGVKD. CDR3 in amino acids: CAISRIMNTEAFF. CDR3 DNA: TGTGCCATCAGCAGGATCATGAACACTGAAGCTTTCTTT.

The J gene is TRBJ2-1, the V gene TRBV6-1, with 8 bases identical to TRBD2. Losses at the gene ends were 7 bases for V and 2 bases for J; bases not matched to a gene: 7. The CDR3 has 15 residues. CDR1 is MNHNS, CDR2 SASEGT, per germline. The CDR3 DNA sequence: TGTGCCAGCACCGGGGGGGCGGGGGCCTACAATGAGCAGTTCTTC. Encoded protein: CASTGGAGAYNEQFF.

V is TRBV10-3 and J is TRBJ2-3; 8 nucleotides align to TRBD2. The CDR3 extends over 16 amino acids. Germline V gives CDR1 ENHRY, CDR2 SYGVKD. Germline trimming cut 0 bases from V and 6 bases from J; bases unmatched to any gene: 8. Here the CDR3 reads CAISESQRGPRDTQYF. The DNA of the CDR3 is TGTGCCATCAGTGAGTCCCAGCGGGGGCCCCGGGATACGCAGTATTTT.

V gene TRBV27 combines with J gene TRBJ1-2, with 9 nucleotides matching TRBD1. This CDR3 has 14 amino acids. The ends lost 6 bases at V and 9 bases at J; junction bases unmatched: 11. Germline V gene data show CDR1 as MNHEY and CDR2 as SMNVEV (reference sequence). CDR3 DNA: TGTGCCAGCAGACAGATCGGGACAGGGAAAAGCTACACCTTC. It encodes CASRQIGTGKSYTF.

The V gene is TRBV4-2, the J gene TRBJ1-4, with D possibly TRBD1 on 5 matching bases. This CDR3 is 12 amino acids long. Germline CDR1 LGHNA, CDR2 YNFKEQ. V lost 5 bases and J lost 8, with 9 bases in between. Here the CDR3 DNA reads TGTGCCAGCAGCATGGGGGGGGAAAAACTGTTTTTT. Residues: CASSMGGEKLFF.

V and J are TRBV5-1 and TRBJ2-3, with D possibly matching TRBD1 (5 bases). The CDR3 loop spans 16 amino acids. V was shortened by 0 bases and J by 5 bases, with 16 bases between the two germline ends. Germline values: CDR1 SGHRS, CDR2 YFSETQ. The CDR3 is CASSLVTGAVGDTQYF. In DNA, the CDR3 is TGCGCCAGCAGCTTGGTTACTGGGGCCGTGGGAGATACGCAGTATTTT.

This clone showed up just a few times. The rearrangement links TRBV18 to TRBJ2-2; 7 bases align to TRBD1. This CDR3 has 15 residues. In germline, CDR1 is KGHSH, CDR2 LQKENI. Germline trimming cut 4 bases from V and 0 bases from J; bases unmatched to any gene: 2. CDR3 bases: TGTGCCAGCTCACGGACAGGAGCGAACACCGGGGAGCTGTTTTTT. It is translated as CASSRTGANTGELFF.

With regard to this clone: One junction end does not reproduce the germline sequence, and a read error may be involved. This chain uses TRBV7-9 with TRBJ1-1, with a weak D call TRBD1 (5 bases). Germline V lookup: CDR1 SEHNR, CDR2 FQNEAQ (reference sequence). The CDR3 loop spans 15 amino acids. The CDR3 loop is CSSSYERGRNTEAFF. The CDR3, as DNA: TGTTCCAGCAGTTACGAACGGGGGAGGAACACTGAAGCTTTCTTT.

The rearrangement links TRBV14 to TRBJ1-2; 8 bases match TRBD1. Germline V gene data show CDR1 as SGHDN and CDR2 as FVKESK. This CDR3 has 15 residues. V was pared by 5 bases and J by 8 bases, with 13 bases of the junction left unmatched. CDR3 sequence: CASSGQGPSVNGYTF. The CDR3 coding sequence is TGTGCCAGCAGCGGACAGGGTCCCTCCGTGAACGGCTACACCTTC.

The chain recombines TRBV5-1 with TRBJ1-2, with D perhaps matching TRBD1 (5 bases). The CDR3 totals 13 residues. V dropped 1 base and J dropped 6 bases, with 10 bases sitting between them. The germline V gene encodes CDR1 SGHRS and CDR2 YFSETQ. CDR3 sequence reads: CASSLITGDGYTF. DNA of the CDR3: TGCGCCAGCAGCTTGATTACAGGAGATGGCTACACCTTC.